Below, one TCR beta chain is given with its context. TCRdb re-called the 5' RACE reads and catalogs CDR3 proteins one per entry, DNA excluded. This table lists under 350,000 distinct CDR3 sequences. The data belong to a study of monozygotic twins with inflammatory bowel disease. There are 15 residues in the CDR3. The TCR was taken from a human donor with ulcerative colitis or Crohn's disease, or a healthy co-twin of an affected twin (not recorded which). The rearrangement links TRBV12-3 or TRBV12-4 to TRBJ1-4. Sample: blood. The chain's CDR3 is CASTPQQGLNEKLFF.